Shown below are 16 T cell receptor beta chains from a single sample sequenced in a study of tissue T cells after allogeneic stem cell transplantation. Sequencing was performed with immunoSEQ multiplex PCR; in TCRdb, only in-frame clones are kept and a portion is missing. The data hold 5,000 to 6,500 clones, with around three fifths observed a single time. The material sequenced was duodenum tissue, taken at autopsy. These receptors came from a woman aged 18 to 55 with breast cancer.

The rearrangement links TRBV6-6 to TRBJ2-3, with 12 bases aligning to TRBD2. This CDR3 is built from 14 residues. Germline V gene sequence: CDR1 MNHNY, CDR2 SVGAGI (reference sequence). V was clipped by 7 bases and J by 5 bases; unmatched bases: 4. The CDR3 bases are TGTGCCAGCAATCAACTAGCGGGGGGAGATACGCAGTATTTT. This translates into CASNQLAGGDTQYF.

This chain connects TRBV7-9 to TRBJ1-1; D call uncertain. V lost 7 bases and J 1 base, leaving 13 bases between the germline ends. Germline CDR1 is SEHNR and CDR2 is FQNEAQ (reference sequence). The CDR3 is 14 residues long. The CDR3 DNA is TGTGCCAGCATTTCATGCGCGAGGAACACTGAAGCTTTCTTT. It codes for CASISCARNTEAFF.

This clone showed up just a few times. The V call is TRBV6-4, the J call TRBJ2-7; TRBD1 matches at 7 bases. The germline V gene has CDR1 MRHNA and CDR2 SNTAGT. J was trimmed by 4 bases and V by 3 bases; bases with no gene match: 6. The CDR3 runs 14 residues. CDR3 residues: CASSEKGGFYEQYF. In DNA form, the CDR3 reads TGTGCCAGCAGTGAAAAAGGGGGCTTTTACGAGCAGTACTTC.

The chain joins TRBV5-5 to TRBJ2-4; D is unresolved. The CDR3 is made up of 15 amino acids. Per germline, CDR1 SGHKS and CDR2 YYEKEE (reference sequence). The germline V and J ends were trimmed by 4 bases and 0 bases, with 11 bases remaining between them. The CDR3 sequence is CASSRPLLAKNIQYF. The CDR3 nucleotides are TGTGCCAGCAGCCGACCTCTCCTAGCCAAAAACATTCAGTACTTC.

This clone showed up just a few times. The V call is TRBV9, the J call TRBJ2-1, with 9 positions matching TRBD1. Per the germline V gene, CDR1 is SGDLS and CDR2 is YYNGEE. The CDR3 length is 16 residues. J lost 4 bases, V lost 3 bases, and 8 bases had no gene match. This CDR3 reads CASSAGGQGLYNEQFF. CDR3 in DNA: TGTGCCAGCAGCGCGGGGGGACAGGGACTTTACAATGAGCAGTTCTTC.

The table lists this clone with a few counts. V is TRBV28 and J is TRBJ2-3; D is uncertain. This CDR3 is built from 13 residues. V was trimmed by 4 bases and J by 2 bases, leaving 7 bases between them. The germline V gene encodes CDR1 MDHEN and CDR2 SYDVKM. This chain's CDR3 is CASSSEATDTQYF. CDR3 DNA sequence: TGTGCCAGCAGTTCCGAAGCCACAGATACGCAGTATTTT.

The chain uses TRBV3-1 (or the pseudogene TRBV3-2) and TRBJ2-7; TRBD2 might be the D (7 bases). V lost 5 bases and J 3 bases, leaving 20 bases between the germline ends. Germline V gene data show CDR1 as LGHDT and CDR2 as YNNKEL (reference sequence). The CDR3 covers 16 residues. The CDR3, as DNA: TGTGCCAGCAGCGCCCGACGGGGGAGGGGGGACTACGAGCAGTACTTC. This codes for CASSARRGRGDYEQYF.

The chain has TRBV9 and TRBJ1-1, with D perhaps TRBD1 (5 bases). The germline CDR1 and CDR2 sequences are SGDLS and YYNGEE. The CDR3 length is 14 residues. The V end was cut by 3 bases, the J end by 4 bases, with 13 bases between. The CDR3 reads CASSATWRGTEAFF. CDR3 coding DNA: TGTGCCAGCAGCGCCACCTGGAGGGGCACTGAAGCTTTCTTT.

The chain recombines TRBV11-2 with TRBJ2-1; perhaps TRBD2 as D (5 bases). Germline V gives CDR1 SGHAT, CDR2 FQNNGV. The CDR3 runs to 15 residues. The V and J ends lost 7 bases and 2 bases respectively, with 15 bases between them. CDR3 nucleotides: TGTGCCAGCACTCATCCGGGATTTCCCTACAATGAGCAGTTCTTC. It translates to CASTHPGFPYNEQFF.

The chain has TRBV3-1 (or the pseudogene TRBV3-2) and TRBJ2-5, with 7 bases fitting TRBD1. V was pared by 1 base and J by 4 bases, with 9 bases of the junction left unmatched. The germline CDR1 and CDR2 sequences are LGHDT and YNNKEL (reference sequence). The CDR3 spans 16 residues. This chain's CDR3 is CASSQGEGDRLETQYF. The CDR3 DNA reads TGTGCCAGCAGCCAAGGAGAAGGGGACAGATTAGAGACCCAGTACTTC.

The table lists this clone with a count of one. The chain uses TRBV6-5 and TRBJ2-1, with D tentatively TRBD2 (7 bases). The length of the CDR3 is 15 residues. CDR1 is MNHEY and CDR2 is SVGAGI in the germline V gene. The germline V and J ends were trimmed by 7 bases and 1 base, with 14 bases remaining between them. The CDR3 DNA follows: TGTGCCAGCATGGAGGCGGGGGCTTCCTACAATGAGCAGTTCTTC. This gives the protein CASMEAGASYNEQFF.

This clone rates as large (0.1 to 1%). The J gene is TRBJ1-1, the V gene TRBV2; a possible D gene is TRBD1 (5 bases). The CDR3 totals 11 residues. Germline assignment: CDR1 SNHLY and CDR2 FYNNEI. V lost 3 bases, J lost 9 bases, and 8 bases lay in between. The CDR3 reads CASSEGLQAFF. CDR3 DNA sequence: TGTGCCAGCAGTGAGGGGCTCCAAGCTTTCTTT.

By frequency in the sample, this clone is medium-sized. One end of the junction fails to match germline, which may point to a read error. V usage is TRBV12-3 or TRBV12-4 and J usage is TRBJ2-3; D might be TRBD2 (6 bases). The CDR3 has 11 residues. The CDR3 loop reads CASSFGGTRDF. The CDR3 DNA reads TGTGCCAGCAGTTTTGGCGGGACGCGCGATTTT.

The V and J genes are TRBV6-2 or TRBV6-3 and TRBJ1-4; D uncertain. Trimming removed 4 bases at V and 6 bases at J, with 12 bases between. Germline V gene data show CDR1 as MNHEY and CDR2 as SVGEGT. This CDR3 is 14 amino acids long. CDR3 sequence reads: CASSFPGQHEKLFF. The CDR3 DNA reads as TGTGCCAGCAGTTTCCCCGGCCAGCATGAAAAACTGTTTTTT.

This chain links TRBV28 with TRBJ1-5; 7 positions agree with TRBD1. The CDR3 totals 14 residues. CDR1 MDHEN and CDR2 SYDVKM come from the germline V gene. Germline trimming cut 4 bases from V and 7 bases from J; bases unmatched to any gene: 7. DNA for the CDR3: TGTGCCAGCAGTTCCGACAGGGAGGTGCAGCCCCAGCATTTT. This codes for CASSSDREVQPQHF.

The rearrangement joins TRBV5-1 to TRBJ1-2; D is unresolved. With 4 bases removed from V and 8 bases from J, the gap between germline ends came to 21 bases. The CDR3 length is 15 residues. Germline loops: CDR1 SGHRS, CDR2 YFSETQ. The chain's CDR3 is CASSRYEGGAIGYTF. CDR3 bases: TGCGCCAGCAGCCGCTACGAGGGTGGAGCGATCGGCTACACCTTC. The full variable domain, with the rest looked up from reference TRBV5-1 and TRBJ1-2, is KAGVTQTPRYLIKTRGQQVTLSCSPISGHRSVSWYQQTPGQGLQFLFEYFSETQRNKGNFPGRFSGRQFSNSRSEMNVSTLELGDSALYLCASSRYEGGAIGYTFGSGTRLTVV.